This T cell receptor beta chain was obtained from a study of T cells in Graves' hyperthyroidism and ophthalmopathy. What was amplified from RNA transcripts were TCR beta CDR3 regions. TCR CDR3 regions were first amplified by RT-PCR with HTBI primers. MiXCR, run by TCRdb on the multiplex PCR reads, gives a single entry per CDR3 protein. The sample lists 600,000 to 650,000 distinct CDR3 sequences; less than 25% were seen once. Germline V gene lookup returns CDR1 SEHNR and CDR2 FQNEAQ (reference sequence). V trimming: 5 bases; J trimming: 6 bases; junction bases outside the gene matches: 8. The CDR3 length is 14 residues. Thyroid ultrasound, orbital computed tomography, clinical symptoms, and serum thyroxine and TRAb underpinned diagnoses. With respect to this clonotype: The antigen is undetermined.

Study observations and caveats: Model predictions of ophthalmopathy came a median 6.5 months before onset.

The source of this sequence is a man aged 25-40 years with Graves' ophthalmopathy. Sequenced: blood. The rearrangement links TRBV7-9 to TRBJ2-7; 9 nucleotides match TRBD1. The CDR3 bases are TGTGCCAGCAGCGGCCGGGGACAGGGTCGCGAGCAGTACTTC. Protein product: CASSGRGQGREQYF.